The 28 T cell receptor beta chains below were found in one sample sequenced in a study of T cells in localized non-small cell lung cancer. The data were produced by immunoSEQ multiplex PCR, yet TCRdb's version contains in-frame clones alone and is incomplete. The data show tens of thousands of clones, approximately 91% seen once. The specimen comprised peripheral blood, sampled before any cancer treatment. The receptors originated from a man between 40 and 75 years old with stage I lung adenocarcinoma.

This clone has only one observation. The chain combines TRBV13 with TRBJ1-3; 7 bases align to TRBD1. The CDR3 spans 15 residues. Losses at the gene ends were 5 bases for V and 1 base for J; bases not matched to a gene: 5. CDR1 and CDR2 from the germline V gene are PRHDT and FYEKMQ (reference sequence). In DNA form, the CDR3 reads TGTGCCAGCAGCCCTACAGGGGTTTCTGGAAACACCATATATTTT. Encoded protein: CASSPTGVSGNTIYF.

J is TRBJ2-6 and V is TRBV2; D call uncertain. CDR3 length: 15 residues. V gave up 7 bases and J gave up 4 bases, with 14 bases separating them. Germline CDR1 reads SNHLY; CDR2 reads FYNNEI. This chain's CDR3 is CASTTAPSGANVLTF. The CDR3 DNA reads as TGTGCCAGCACTACAGCCCCCTCCGGGGCCAACGTCCTGACTTTC.

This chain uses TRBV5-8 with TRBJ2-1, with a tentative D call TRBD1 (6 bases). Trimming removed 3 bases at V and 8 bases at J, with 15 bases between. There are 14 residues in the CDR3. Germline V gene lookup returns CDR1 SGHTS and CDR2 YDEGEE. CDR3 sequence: CASSWAQGLDEQFF. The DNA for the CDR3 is TGTGCCAGCAGCTGGGCTCAGGGGCTTGATGAGCAGTTCTTC.

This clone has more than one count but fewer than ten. CDR3 sequence reads: CASSPRTGPNTGELFF. CDR3 bases: TGTGCCAGCAGCCCCCGGACAGGGCCGAACACCGGGGAGCTGTTTTTT. The chain links TRBV11-3 to TRBJ2-2; 8 nucleotides agree with TRBD1. The germline V gene has CDR1 SGHNT and CDR2 YENEEA. The trim removed 5 bases at V and 0 bases at J, leaving 5 bases unmatched. The CDR3 contains 16 residues.

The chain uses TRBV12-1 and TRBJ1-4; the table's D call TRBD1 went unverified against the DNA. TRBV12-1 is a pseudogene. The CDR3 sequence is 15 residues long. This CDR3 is CASSSPTGTNEKLFF. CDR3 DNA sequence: TGTGCCAGCAGTTCCCCGACAGGTACTAATGAAAAACTGTTTTTT.

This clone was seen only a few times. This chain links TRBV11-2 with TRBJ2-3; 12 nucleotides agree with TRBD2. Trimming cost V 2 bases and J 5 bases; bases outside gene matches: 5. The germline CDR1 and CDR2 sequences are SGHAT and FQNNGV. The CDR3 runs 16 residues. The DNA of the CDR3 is TGTGCCAGCAGCTTAAGACTAGCGGGAGCGAGAGATACGCAGTATTTT. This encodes CASSLRLAGARDTQYF.

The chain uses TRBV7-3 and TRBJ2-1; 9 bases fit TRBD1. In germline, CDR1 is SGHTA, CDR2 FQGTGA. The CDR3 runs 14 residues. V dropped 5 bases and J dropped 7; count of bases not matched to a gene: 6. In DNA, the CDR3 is TGTGCCAGCAGCCTGGGACAGGGTTGGAATGAGCAGTTCTTC. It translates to CASSLGQGWNEQFF.

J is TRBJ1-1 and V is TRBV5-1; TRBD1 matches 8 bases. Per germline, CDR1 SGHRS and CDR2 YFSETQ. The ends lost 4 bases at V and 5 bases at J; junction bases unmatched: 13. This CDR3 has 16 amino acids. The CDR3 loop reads CASSPGAGGAGTEAFF. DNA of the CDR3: TGCGCCAGCAGCCCGGGGGCAGGGGGCGCGGGTACTGAAGCTTTCTTT. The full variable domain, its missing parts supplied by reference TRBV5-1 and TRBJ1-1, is KAGVTQTPRYLIKTRGQQVTLSCSPISGHRSVSWYQQTPGQGLQFLFEYFSETQRNKGNFPGRFSGRQFSNSRSEMNVSTLELGDSALYLCASSPGAGGAGTEAFFGQGTRLTVV.

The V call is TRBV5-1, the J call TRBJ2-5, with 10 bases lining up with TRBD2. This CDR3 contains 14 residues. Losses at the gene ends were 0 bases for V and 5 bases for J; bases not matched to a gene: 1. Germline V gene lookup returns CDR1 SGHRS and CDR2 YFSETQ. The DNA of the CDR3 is TGCGCCAGCAGCTTGGTACTAGCGGGGGAGACCCAGTACTTC. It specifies CASSLVLAGETQYF.

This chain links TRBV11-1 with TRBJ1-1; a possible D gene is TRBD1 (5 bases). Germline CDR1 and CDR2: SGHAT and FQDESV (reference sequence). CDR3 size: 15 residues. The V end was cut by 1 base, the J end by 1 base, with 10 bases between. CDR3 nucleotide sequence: TGTGCCAGCAGCTTAGTAACCGGGACGAACACTGAAGCTTTCTTT. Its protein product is CASSLVTGTNTEAFF. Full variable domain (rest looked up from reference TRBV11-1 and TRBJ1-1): EAEVAQSPRYKITEKSQAVAFWCDPISGHATLYWYRQILGQGPELLVQFQDESVVDDSQLPKDRFSAERLKGVDSTLKIQPAELGDSAMYLCASSLVTGTNTEAFFGQGTRLTVV.

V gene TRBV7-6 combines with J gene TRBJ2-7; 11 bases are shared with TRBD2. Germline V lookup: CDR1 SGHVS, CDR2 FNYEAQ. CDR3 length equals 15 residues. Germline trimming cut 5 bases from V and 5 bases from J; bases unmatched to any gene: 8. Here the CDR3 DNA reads TGTGCCAGCAGCGCAATCTTAGCGGGAGGGAACGAGCAGTACTTC. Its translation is CASSAILAGGNEQYF.

In DNA form, the CDR3 reads TGTGCCAGCTCACCAGGCGGAGCAGGAAACAATGAGCAGTTCTTC. The encoded protein is CASSPGGAGNNEQFF. The V gene is TRBV18, the J gene TRBJ2-1; unclear D gene. V lost 2 bases, J lost 5 bases, and 13 bases lay in between. Germline assignment: CDR1 KGHSH and CDR2 LQKENI. The CDR3 length is 15 residues.

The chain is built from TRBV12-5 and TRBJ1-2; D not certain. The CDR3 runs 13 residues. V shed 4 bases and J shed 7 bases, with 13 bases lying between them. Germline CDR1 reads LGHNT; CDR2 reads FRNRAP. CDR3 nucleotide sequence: TGTGCTAGTGGTTGGGCAGGAGTCGGTGGCTACACCTTC. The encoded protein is CASGWAGVGGYTF.

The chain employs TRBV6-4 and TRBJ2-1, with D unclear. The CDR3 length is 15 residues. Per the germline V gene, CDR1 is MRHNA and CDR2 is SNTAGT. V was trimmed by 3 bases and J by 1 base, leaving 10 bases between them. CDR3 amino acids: CASSEDVVSYNEQFF. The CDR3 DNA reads TGTGCCAGCAGTGAAGACGTGGTTTCCTACAATGAGCAGTTCTTC.

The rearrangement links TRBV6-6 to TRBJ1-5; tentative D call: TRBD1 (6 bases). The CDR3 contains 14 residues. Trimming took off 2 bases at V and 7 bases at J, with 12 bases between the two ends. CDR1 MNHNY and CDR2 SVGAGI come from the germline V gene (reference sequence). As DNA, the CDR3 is TGTGCCAGCAGTTACGGGGAGGGGGGACAGCCCCAGCATTTT. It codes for CASSYGEGGQPQHF.

CDR3 loop: CASSLSEGLNEQFF. As DNA, the CDR3 is TGCGCCAGCAGCTTGTCTGAGGGGCTGAATGAGCAGTTCTTC. V usage is TRBV5-1 and J usage is TRBJ2-1; the D gene could be TRBD1 or TRBD2 (5 bases each). Trimming took off 1 base at V and 7 bases at J, with 12 bases between the two ends. This CDR3 is built from 14 residues. The V gene's germline CDR1 is SGHRS and CDR2 YFSETQ.

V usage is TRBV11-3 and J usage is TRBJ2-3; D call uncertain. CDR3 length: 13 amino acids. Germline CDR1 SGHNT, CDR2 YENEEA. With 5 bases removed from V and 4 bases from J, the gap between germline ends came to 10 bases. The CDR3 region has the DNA TGTGCCAGCAGCCCCATGGGCGCAGATACGCAGTATTTT. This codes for CASSPMGADTQYF. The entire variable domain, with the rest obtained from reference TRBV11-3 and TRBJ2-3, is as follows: EAGVVQSPRYKIIEKKQPVAFWCNPISGHNTLYWYLQNLGQGPELLIRYENEEAVDDSQLPKDRFSAERLKGVDSTLKIQPAELGDSAVYLCASSPMGADTQYFGPGTRLTVL.

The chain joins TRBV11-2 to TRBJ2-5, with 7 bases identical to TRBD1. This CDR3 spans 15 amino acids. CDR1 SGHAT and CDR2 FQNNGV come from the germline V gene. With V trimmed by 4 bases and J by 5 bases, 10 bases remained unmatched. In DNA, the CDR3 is TGTGCCAGCAGCTCAGAAACAGGGGTACAGGAGACCCAGTACTTC. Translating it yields CASSSETGVQETQYF.

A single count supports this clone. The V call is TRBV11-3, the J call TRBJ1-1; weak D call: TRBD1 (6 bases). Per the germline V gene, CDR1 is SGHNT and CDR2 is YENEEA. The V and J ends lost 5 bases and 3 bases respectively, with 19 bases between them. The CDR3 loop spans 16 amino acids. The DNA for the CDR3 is TGTGCCAGCAGCCCGACGCTACTGAAGGGGGACACTGAAGCTTTCTTT. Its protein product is CASSPTLLKGDTEAFF.

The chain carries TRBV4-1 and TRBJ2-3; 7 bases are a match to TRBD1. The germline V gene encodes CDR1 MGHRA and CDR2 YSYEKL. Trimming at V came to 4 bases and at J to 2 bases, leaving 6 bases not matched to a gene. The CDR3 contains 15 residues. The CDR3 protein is CASSRDRASTDTQYF. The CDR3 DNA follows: TGCGCCAGCAGCCGAGACAGGGCCTCCACAGATACGCAGTATTTT.

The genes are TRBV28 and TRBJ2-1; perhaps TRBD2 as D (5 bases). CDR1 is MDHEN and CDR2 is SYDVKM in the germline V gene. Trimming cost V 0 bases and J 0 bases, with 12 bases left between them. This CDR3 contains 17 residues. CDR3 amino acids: CASSLWASGSSYNEQFF. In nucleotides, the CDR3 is TGTGCCAGCAGTTTATGGGCGAGCGGAAGCTCCTACAATGAGCAGTTCTTC.

The CDR3 protein is CASSLGGTSGSRYTGELFF. CDR3 sequence (DNA): TGTGCCAGCAGCTTAGGTGGGACTAGCGGGAGTCGGTACACCGGGGAGCTGTTTTTT. The rearrangement joins TRBV7-9 to TRBJ2-2, with 14 positions matching TRBD2. In germline, CDR1 is SEHNR, CDR2 FQNEAQ (reference sequence). The J segment lost 3 bases and the V segment lost 1 base, leaving 7 bases of the junction unmatched. The CDR3 sequence is 19 residues long.

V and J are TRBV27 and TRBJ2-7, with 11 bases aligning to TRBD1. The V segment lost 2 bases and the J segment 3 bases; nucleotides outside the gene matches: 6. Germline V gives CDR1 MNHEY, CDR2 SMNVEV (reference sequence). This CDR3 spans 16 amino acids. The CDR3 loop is CASSLIAGTGGYEQYF. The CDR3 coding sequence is TGTGCCAGCAGTTTAATCGCCGGGACAGGGGGCTACGAGCAGTACTTC.

The CDR3 region is CASSLRGGAGSQPQHF. DNA for the CDR3: TGTGCCAGCAGTTTAAGAGGGGGCGCGGGTAGTCAGCCCCAGCATTTT. The chain joins TRBV27 to TRBJ1-5; TRBD1 aligns across 7 bases. The ends lost 2 bases at V and 6 bases at J; junction bases unmatched: 10. The CDR3 runs 16 residues. The V gene's germline CDR1 is MNHEY and CDR2 SMNVEV (reference sequence).

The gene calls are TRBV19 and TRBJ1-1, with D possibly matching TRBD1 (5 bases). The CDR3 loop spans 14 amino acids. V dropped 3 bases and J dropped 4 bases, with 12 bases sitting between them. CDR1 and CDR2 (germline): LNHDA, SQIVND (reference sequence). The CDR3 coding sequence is TGTGCCAGTAGTATCCAGGGTACGGGCACTGAAGCTTTCTTT. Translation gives CASSIQGTGTEAFF. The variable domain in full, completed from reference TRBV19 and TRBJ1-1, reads DGGITQSPKYLFRKEGQNVTLSCEQNLNHDAMYWYRQDPGQGLRLIYYSQIVNDFQKGDIAEGYSVSREKKESFPLTVTSAQKNPTAFYLCASSIQGTGTEAFFGQGTRLTVV.

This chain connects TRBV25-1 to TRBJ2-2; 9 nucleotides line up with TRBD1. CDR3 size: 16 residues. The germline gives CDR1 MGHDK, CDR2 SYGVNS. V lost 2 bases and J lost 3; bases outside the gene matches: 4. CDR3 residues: CASSEVRTGDTGELFF. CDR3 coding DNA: TGTGCCAGCAGTGAAGTCAGGACAGGGGACACCGGGGAGCTGTTTTTT.

As DNA, the CDR3 is TGTGCCTGGAGTGCCCCGAATAAGGGCGCTGGTCTAGCGGATTCGGGTGAGCAGTTCTTC. This gives the protein CAWSAPNKGAGLADSGEQFF. The chain uses TRBV30 and TRBJ2-1, with 7 bases that match TRBD2. V lost 1 base, J lost 9 bases, and 27 bases stayed unmatched. Germline V gene data show CDR1 as GTSNPN and CDR2 as SVGIG (reference sequence). CDR3 length: 20 residues.

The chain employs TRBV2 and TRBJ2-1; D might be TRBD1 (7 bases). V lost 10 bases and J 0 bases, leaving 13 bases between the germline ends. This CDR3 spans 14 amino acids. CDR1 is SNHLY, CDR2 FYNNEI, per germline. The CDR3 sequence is CAIQGGPSYNEQFF. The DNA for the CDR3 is TGTGCCATCCAGGGGGGTCCCTCCTACAATGAGCAGTTCTTC.